This paragraph reports one T cell receptor beta chain. Additional DNA sequences in this sample encode the identical CDR3. The data stem from a study of blood T cell repertoires in COVID-19. Looking at the study overall: Samples came from the United States, Italy and Spain, spanning acute and convalescent COVID-19. Nucleic acid was either cDNA or gDNA, and it came from T cells, B-cell-depleted T cells, or PBMCs.

Authors' processing steps: Estimation of nucleated cell counts relied on the amplification of reference gene primers. Repertoires were generated with immunoSEQ multiplex PCR, while TCRdb's copy carries only in-frame clones and drops some. That table supplies the V and J calls and clone size; D and trimming were determined from the DNA. The table records around 170,000 clones, around 86% of them present only once. The CDR3 is made up of 14 amino acids. CDR1 and CDR2 (germline): LNHDA, SQIVND (reference sequence). Trimming took off 5 bases at V and 2 bases at J, with 10 bases between the two ends. This TCR was recovered from a man between 60 and 75 years old with COVID-19, enrolled during active disease. The chain carries TRBV19 and TRBJ1-5, with D possibly matching TRBD1 (5 bases). Sequencing was performed on peripheral blood. The CDR3 nucleotides read TGTGCCAGTAGTCAGGGTGGCGGCAATCAGCCCCAGCATTTT. Its protein product is CASSQGGGNQPQHF.